These 24 T cell receptor beta chains were sequenced from one sample in a study of cytomegalovirus exposure and HLA in healthy donors. PCR amplification relied on 60 Vbeta primers (plus 13 Jbeta primers). Using immunoSEQ multiplex PCR, the repertoire was profiled, and TCRdb retains in-frame clones only, with some absent. The sample totals tens of thousands of clones; its top ten clones hold 0.58%. Sequenced sample: PBMCs. The receptors stem from a man aged 50 or older in good health and CMV-seronegative.

The chain recombines TRBV5-8 with TRBJ2-4, with a tentative D call TRBD1 (5 bases). V was pared by 4 bases and J by 0 bases, with 11 bases between. The CDR3 is 15 residues long. CDR1 and CDR2 (germline): SGHTS, YDEGEE. The CDR3 region is CASSLRQLAKNIQYF. CDR3 nucleotide sequence: TGTGCCAGCAGCCTCCGACAGCTAGCCAAAAACATTCAGTACTTC.

This chain connects TRBV18 to TRBJ2-7; 7 bases map to TRBD2. Germline V gene lookup returns CDR1 KGHSH and CDR2 LQKENI. There are 15 residues in the CDR3. J was trimmed by 5 bases and V by 1 base; bases with no gene match: 8. In DNA form, the CDR3 reads TGTGCCAGCTCACCACGGGGGGGACCTTTAGACGAGCAGTACTTC. Translating gives CASSPRGGPLDEQYF.

J is TRBJ2-1 and V is TRBV10-2; 13 bases are shared with TRBD2. The CDR3 has 15 residues. Germline trimming cut 7 bases from V and 6 bases from J; bases unmatched to any gene: 6. Germline CDR1 and CDR2: WSHSY and SAAADI. The CDR3 bases are TGCGCCAGCACACTACTAGCGGGGGGGCTCAATGAGCAGTTCTTC. Translated, it gives CASTLLAGGLNEQFF.

This rearrangement joins TRBV19 to TRBJ1-1; D gene uncertain. The CDR3 is made up of 13 amino acids. CDR1 LNHDA and CDR2 SQIVND come from the germline V gene (reference sequence). Trimming pared 2 bases from V and 1 base from J, leaving 5 bases between. CDR3 residues: CASSIRQNTEAFF. In DNA, the CDR3 is TGTGCCAGTAGTATAAGACAGAACACTGAAGCTTTCTTT.

The DNA of the CDR3 is TGCGCCAGCAGCTTGGTCCAGGGGGTCACTGAAGCTTTCTTT. The encoded protein is CASSLVQGVTEAFF. The gene calls are TRBV5-1 and TRBJ1-1, with TRBD1 matching 7 bases. With V trimmed by 0 bases and J by 4 bases, 3 bases remained unmatched. CDR1 is SGHRS and CDR2 is YFSETQ in the germline V gene. The CDR3 covers 14 residues.

The rearrangement uses TRBV19 and TRBJ2-5; tentatively, D is TRBD1 (6 bases). V lost 6 bases to trimming and J lost 2 bases, with 10 bases between them. The CDR3 runs 13 residues. Germline V gene sequence: CDR1 LNHDA, CDR2 SQIVND (reference sequence). The CDR3 nucleotides are TGTGCCAGTAGCGAACAGGGACAAGAGACCCAGTACTTC. It codes for CASSEQGQETQYF.

The genes are TRBV18 and TRBJ1-5; D gene unclear. V shed 2 bases and J shed 7 bases, with 9 bases lying between them. Looked up from germline, CDR1 is KGHSH and CDR2 is LQKENI. This CDR3 has 13 residues. CDR3 DNA sequence: TGTGCCAGCTCACCAGATAGGAGGCAGCCCCAGCATTTT. Its translation: CASSPDRRQPQHF.

This chain joins TRBV7-2 and TRBJ2-5, with D possibly matching TRBD2 (7 bases). This CDR3 is built from 16 residues. The germline V gene encodes CDR1 SGHTA and CDR2 FQGNSA. V lost 1 base and J lost 5, with 17 bases in between. CDR3 protein: CASSLGPPGGGETQYF. The CDR3, as DNA: TGTGCCAGCAGCTTAGGGCCTCCGGGGGGCGGGGAGACCCAGTACTTC.

The chain joins TRBV19 to TRBJ2-5; 12 bases are a match to TRBD2. Germline CDR1 LNHDA, CDR2 SQIVND (reference sequence). The CDR3 is 16 amino acids. The V gene end was trimmed by 4 bases and the J gene end by 3 bases; junction bases not matched to a gene: 6. The CDR3 DNA is TGTGCCAGTAGTAGGACTAGCGGGGCCCCCAAAGAGACCCAGTACTTC. This codes for CASSRTSGAPKETQYF.

The chain employs TRBV9 and TRBJ1-1; 9 bases align to TRBD1. There are 16 residues in the CDR3. With 3 bases clipped from V and 6 bases from J, the junction kept 12 bases outside the gene matches. Germline V gene sequence: CDR1 SGDLS, CDR2 YYNGEE. The CDR3 nucleotides read TGTGCCAGCAGCGCAGCCCCTGGACAGGGGAGATCTGAAGCTTTCTTT. Translating it yields CASSAAPGQGRSEAFF. The full variable domain, rest sourced from reference TRBV9 and TRBJ1-1, is DSGVTQTPKHLITATGQRVTLRCSPRSGDLSVYWYQQSLDQGLQFLIQYYNGEERAKGNILERFSAQQFPDLHSELNLSSLELGDSALYFCASSAAPGQGRSEAFFGQGTRLTVV.

The chain joins TRBV6-6 to TRBJ1-2; tentative D call: TRBD1 (6 bases). The CDR3 sequence is 14 residues long. Germline V gives CDR1 MNHNY, CDR2 SVGAGI (reference sequence). Trimming pared 0 bases from V and 5 bases from J, leaving 10 bases between. The CDR3 DNA sequence: TGTGCCAGCAGTTACTCACCAGGGGTGTATGGCTACACCTTC. This encodes CASSYSPGVYGYTF.

V usage is TRBV5-1 and J usage is TRBJ2-2; TRBD2 matches at 8 bases. V was clipped by 5 bases and J by 3 bases; unmatched bases: 6. The germline V gene encodes CDR1 SGHRS and CDR2 YFSETQ. The CDR3 runs to 15 residues. The CDR3 bases are TGCGCCAGCAGGCCAGGACTAGCCGACACCGGGGAGCTGTTTTTT. As protein: CASRPGLADTGELFF. The entire variable domain, with the rest obtained from reference TRBV5-1 and TRBJ2-2, is as follows: KAGVTQTPRYLIKTRGQQVTLSCSPISGHRSVSWYQQTPGQGLQFLFEYFSETQRNKGNFPGRFSGRQFSNSRSEMNVSTLELGDSALYLCASRPGLADTGELFFGEGSRLTVL.

This chain links TRBV5-1 with TRBJ2-1; TRBD2 aligns across 9 bases. Germline CDR1 is SGHRS and CDR2 is YFSETQ. This CDR3 contains 15 residues. Germline trimming cut 0 bases from V and 6 bases from J; bases unmatched to any gene: 4. The CDR3, as DNA: TGCGCCAGCAGCTTGGGGGGGACTAGCCCCAATGAGCAGTTCTTC. Amino acid sequence: CASSLGGTSPNEQFF.

J is TRBJ2-2 and V is TRBV7-2, with TRBD1 matching 9 bases. The trim removed 4 bases at V and 3 bases at J, leaving 3 bases unmatched. CDR3 size: 15 residues. The germline CDR1 and CDR2 sequences are SGHTA and FQGNSA. The CDR3 bases are TGTGCCAGCAGCTATGGGACAGGGCACACCGGGGAGCTGTTTTTT. Translated: CASSYGTGHTGELFF.

V is TRBV30 and J is TRBJ1-1; 7 bases line up with TRBD1. CDR1 is GTSNPN and CDR2 is SVGIG in the germline V gene (reference sequence). V lost 2 bases, J lost 5 bases, and 5 bases stayed unmatched. This CDR3 spans 13 amino acids. The CDR3 DNA is TGTGCCTGGAGTAACAAACAGGGGACTGAAGCTTTCTTT. It encodes CAWSNKQGTEAFF.

The genes are TRBV7-9 and TRBJ2-7; a possible D gene is TRBD1 (5 bases). Trimming removed 5 bases at V and 0 bases at J, with 11 bases between. The CDR3 covers 14 residues. Germline loops: CDR1 SEHNR, CDR2 FQNEAQ (reference sequence). CDR3 sequence (DNA): TGTGCCAGCAGCGCCCACAGGAGCTCCTACGAGCAGTACTTC. It specifies CASSAHRSSYEQYF.

Note on this clone: The missing conserved phenylalanine or tryptophan at the end of this CDR3 makes a read error likely. The limits of the CDR3 on the DNA are not certain, so only TCRdb's listed CDR3 is given. The chain links TRBV7-3 to TRBJ2-7; TRBD2 is the table's D call and was not checked against the DNA. Germline V gives CDR1 SGHTA, CDR2 FQGTGA. The CDR3 has 9 amino acids, counting both end residues. CDR3 in amino acids: CASTIGREI.

The chain joins TRBV5-6 to TRBJ2-5, with TRBD2 identical over 12 bases. The trim removed 4 bases at V and 1 base at J, leaving 8 bases unmatched. The germline gives CDR1 SGHDT, CDR2 YYEEEE. The CDR3 extends over 17 amino acids. CDR3: CASSRRTSGAFQETQYF. The CDR3, as DNA: TGTGCCAGCAGCCGAAGGACTAGCGGGGCGTTCCAAGAGACCCAGTACTTC.

This chain joins TRBV6-1 and TRBJ1-1, with D possibly being TRBD1 (5 bases). This CDR3 has 15 residues. The germline V gene has CDR1 MNHNS and CDR2 SASEGT. Trimming stripped 7 bases from V and 0 bases from J, with 15 bases between. CDR3 sequence reads: CASISAGNLNTEAFF. The CDR3 region has the DNA TGTGCCAGCATCTCCGCAGGGAATTTGAACACTGAAGCTTTCTTT.

The CDR3 nucleotides are TGTGCCAGCAGCTTACGCCTGGGACAGCTGACCGGGGAGCTGTTTTTT. This translates into CASSLRLGQLTGELFF. The chain recombines TRBV7-9 with TRBJ2-2, with TRBD1 identical over 7 bases. CDR3 length: 16 residues. V lost 2 bases to trimming and J lost 5 bases; unmatched junction nucleotides: 8. Germline V lookup: CDR1 SEHNR, CDR2 FQNEAQ (reference sequence).

V and J are TRBV7-9 and TRBJ1-1, with 7 bases identical to TRBD1. Germline CDR1 is SEHNR and CDR2 is FQNEAQ (reference sequence). The CDR3 covers 13 residues. With V trimmed by 5 bases and J by 4 bases, 4 bases remained unmatched. CDR3 coding DNA: TGTGCCAGCAGCCCTTCAGGGGGCACTGAAGCTTTCTTT. Translating it yields CASSPSGGTEAFF.

This chain uses TRBV6-1 with TRBJ2-5, with D hard to call. V was pared by 2 bases and J by 3 bases, with 13 bases between. The CDR3 length is 15 residues. Germline V gene sequence: CDR1 MNHNS, CDR2 SASEGT. The CDR3 DNA reads as TGTGCCAGCAGTGAAAGTTTCGGGTCCAAAGAGACCCAGTACTTC. As protein: CASSESFGSKETQYF.

This chain uses TRBV25-1 with TRBJ2-2, with 10 bases that match TRBD1. Germline CDR1 reads MGHDK; CDR2 reads SYGVNS. With 4 bases clipped from V and 7 bases from J, the junction kept 6 bases outside the gene matches. The CDR3 runs 15 residues. The CDR3 reads CASSAGQGRSGELFF. The CDR3 region has the DNA TGTGCCAGCAGTGCGGGACAGGGGCGGAGCGGGGAGCTGTTTTTT.

The chain carries TRBV2 and TRBJ1-5, with 8 nucleotides matching TRBD1. The length of the CDR3 is 14 residues. V lost 5 bases and J lost 7; bases outside the gene matches: 7. CDR1 SNHLY and CDR2 FYNNEI come from the germline V gene. The CDR3 DNA sequence: TGTGCCAGCAGTTGGACAGGGCGGTTACAGCCCCAGCATTTT. Translation gives CASSWTGRLQPQHF.